This entry is about one TCR beta chain. Its cognate antigen is unknown. The data originate from a study of T cell responses to AZD1222 COVID-19 vaccine. Study results and limitations: Only 5 or 6 individuals given AZD1222 were seropositive at baseline. Spike-specific TCR breadth and depth both grew after two AZD1222 doses. Unmutated regions of variants are reportedly targeted by nearly half of spike-specific TCRs.

Measured with immunoSEQ multiplex PCR; TCRdb has only the in-frame clones, and not every one. The table shows about 120,000 clones, with approximately 85% occurring only once. CDR3 length: 15 amino acids. The V gene lost 1 base and the J gene lost 7 bases, with 11 bases spanning the gap. Germline loops: CDR1 SEHNR, CDR2 FQNEAQ (reference sequence). The material sequenced was peripheral blood, taken on day 0 of AZD1222 vaccination. The chain couples TRBV7-9 to TRBJ1-6; a weak D match, TRBD1 (5 bases). This TCR was recovered from an adult in good health. The chain's CDR3 is CASSLVGERNSPLHF. CDR3 bases: TGTGCCAGCAGCTTAGTGGGGGAGAGGAATTCACCCCTCCACTTT.